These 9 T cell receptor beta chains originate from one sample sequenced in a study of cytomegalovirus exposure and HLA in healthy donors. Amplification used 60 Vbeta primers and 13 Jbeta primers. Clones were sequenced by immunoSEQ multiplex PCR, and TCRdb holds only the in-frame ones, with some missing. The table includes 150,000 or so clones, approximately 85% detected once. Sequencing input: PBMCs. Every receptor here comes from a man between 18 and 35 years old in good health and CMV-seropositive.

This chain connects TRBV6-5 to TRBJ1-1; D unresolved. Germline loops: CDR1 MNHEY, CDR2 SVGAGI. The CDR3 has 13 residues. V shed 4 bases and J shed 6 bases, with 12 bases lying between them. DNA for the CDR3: TGTGCCAGCAGTTTCCGCGCCCAGGCTGAAGCTTTCTTT. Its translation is CASSFRAQAEAFF.

Here the CDR3 DNA reads TGTGCCAGTAGTTGGCCGTCATCCTCCGTCCTGACTTTC. Amino acids: CASSWPSSSVLTF. The chain employs TRBV19 and TRBJ2-6; D is unresolved. The CDR3 is 13 amino acids. Per the germline V gene, CDR1 is LNHDA and CDR2 is SQIVND (reference sequence). Trimming removed 5 bases from V and 12 bases from J, with 14 bases in between.

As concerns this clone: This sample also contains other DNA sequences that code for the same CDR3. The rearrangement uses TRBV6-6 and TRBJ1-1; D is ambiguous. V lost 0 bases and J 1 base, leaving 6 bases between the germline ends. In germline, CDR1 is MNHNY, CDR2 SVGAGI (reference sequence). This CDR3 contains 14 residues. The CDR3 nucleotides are TGTGCCAGCAGTTACTCACGGGGGAACACTGAAGCTTTCTTT. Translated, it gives CASSYSRGNTEAFF.

CDR3 nucleotide sequence: TGTGCCAGCAGTGAATTGCGGGATTCAGAGACCCAGTACTTC. Translating it yields CASSELRDSETQYF. The J gene is TRBJ2-5, the V gene TRBV2; D might be TRBD2 (6 bases). Germline loops: CDR1 SNHLY, CDR2 FYNNEI. This CDR3 spans 14 amino acids. V shed 2 bases and J shed 4 bases, with 11 bases lying between them.

CDR3: CASRIPGVSTEAFF. The CDR3 nucleotides read TGTGCCAGCAGGATCCCAGGGGTCTCCACTGAAGCTTTCTTT. The rearrangement links TRBV6-5 to TRBJ1-1; the D gene is possibly TRBD1 (6 bases). V was clipped by 6 bases and J by 4 bases, with 15 bases between them. The CDR3 contains 14 residues. In germline, CDR1 is MNHEY, CDR2 SVGAGI.

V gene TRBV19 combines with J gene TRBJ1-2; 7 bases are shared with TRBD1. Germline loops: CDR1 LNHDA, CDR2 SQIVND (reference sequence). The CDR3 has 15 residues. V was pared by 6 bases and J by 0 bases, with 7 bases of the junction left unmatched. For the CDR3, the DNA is TGTGCCAGTAGGGCGCAGGGGGAAGCTAACTATGGCTACACCTTC. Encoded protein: CASRAQGEANYGYTF.

The CDR3 sequence is CASSFRASTGELFF. The CDR3 region has the DNA TGTGCCAGCAGCTTTCGAGCCTCCACCGGGGAGCTGTTTTTT. The rearrangement joins TRBV7-2 to TRBJ2-2; unclear D gene. V dropped 3 bases and J dropped 4 bases, with 9 bases sitting between them. CDR1 SGHTA and CDR2 FQGNSA come from the germline V gene. The CDR3 runs 14 residues.

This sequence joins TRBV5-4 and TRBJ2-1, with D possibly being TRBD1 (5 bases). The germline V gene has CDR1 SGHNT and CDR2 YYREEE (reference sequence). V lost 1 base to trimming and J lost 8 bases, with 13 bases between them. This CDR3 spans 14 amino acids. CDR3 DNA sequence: TGTGCCAGCAGCTTGCTTCAGGGTAACTATGAGCAGTTCTTC. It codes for CASSLLQGNYEQFF.

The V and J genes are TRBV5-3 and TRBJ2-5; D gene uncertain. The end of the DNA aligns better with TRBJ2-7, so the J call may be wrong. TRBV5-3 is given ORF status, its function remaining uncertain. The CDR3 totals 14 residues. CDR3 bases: TGTGCCAGAAGCCAAAAAAACTGGGCCTACGAGCAGTACTTC. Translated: CARSQKNWAYEQYF.